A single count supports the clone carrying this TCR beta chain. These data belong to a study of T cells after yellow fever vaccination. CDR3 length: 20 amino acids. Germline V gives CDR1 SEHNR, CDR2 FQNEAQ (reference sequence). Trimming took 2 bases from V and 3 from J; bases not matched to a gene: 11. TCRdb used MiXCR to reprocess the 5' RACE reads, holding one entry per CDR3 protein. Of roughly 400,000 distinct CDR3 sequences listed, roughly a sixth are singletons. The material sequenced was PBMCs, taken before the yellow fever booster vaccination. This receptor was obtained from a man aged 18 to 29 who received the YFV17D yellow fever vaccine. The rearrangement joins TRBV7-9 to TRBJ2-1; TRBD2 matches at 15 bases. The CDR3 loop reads CASSLPPSGTSGGRYNEQFF. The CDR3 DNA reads TGTGCCAGCAGCTTACCCCCCTCCGGGACTAGCGGGGGGCGCTACAATGAGCAGTTCTTC.